The 2 T cell receptor beta chains below were found in one sample sequenced in a study of OX40 agonist ivuxolimab in advanced cancers. The data were produced by immunoSEQ multiplex PCR, yet TCRdb's version contains in-frame clones alone and is incomplete. This table has over 85,000 clones, around 88% appearing once. The sample was CD4+ or CD8+ T cells sorted from blood, taken in a trial of the OX40 agonist ivuxolimab. The receptor source for this set is an adult with an advanced solid tumor such as melanoma, head and neck, liver or kidney cancer.

J is TRBJ2-5 and V is TRBV7-8; possibly TRBD1 for D (7 bases). Trimming took 5 bases from V and 5 from J, leaving 18 bases between them. The CDR3 is 15 residues long. CDR1 is SGHVS and CDR2 is FQNEAQ in the germline V gene. CDR3 amino acids: CASSLQGGPRETQYF. The CDR3 DNA is TGTGCCAGCAGCCTTCAGGGGGGACCGAGGGAGACCCAGTACTTC.

The rearrangement joins TRBV5-1 to TRBJ1-1, with D hard to call. V was shortened by 6 bases and J by 0 bases, with 12 bases between the two germline ends. This CDR3 region has 14 residues. CDR1 and CDR2 from the germline V gene are SGHRS and YFSETQ. This CDR3 reads CASTPLGVNTEAFF. For the CDR3, the DNA is TGCGCCAGCACCCCCCTCGGGGTGAACACTGAAGCTTTCTTT. Supplemented by reference TRBV5-1 and TRBJ1-1, the full variable domain reads KAGVTQTPRYLIKTRGQQVTLSCSPISGHRSVSWYQQTPGQGLQFLFEYFSETQRNKGNFPGRFSGRQFSNSRSEMNVSTLELGDSALYLCASTPLGVNTEAFFGQGTRLTVV.